A single sample gave rise to the 31 T cell receptor beta chains below, sequenced in a study of cytomegalovirus exposure and HLA in healthy donors. Researchers ran the PCR with 60 Vbeta and 13 Jbeta primers. Clones were sequenced by immunoSEQ multiplex PCR, and TCRdb holds only the in-frame ones, with some missing. The sample shows around 110,000 clones, under 70% of them seen only once. Sequenced material: PBMCs. Receptors originate from a man aged 25-40 years in good health and CMV-seropositive.

The chain links TRBV11-2 to TRBJ2-5; the D gene is possibly TRBD1 (6 bases). The better agreement between TRBJ2-7 and the DNA end casts doubt on the J call. CDR1 is SGHAT and CDR2 is FQNNGV in the germline V gene. The CDR3 runs to 14 residues. The CDR3 DNA sequence: TGTGCCAGCAGCGGAACACAGGGATACTACGAGCAGTACTTC. This codes for CASSGTQGYYEQYF.

The chain couples TRBV27 to TRBJ1-2, with TRBD1 as a possible D gene (6 bases). The CDR3 is 13 residues long. Germline-derived CDR1 and CDR2 are MNHEY and SMNVEV (reference sequence). Trimming stripped 4 bases from V and 8 bases from J, with 14 bases between. This CDR3 reads CASSSTGFGGYTF. The CDR3 DNA reads TGTGCCAGCAGTTCAACAGGGTTTGGAGGCTACACCTTC.

This clone was seen a single time. The rearrangement joins TRBV7-9 to TRBJ1-5, with a tentative D call TRBD1 (5 bases). CDR3 length equals 16 residues. CDR1 SEHNR and CDR2 FQNEAQ come from the germline V gene (reference sequence). Trimming took 1 base from V and 6 from J, leaving 16 bases between them. The CDR3: CASSLVGGARSQPQHF. In DNA form, the CDR3 reads TGTGCCAGCAGCTTAGTCGGCGGGGCCCGCAGTCAGCCCCAGCATTTT.

This clone occurred a few times. The V gene is TRBV28, the J gene TRBJ1-5; 9 bases agree with TRBD1. V shed 6 bases and J 1 base; nucleotides not matched to a gene: 7. This CDR3 comprises 16 residues. Germline V gene lookup returns CDR1 MDHEN and CDR2 SYDVKM. CDR3 amino acids: CASRRPQGASNQPQHF. In DNA, the CDR3 is TGTGCCAGCAGACGACCACAGGGGGCGAGCAATCAGCCCCAGCATTTT.

This clone was recorded once. The CDR3 protein is CASSVTSGKSNEQFF. The CDR3 coding sequence is TGCGCCAGCAGCGTGACTAGCGGGAAATCCAATGAGCAGTTCTTC. The rearrangement joins TRBV5-1 to TRBJ2-1; 11 bases line up with TRBD2. The V gene's germline CDR1 is SGHRS and CDR2 YFSETQ. CDR3 length: 15 amino acids. The junction had 6 bases not matched to a gene; V was cut back by 4 bases and J by 6 bases.

The V call is TRBV5-1, the J call TRBJ1-2, with TRBD1 matching over 12 bases. V was pared by 4 bases and J by 6 bases, with 7 bases of the junction left unmatched. The germline gives CDR1 SGHRS, CDR2 YFSETQ. The CDR3 sequence is 15 residues long. The CDR3 is CASSTGTGGGHGYTF. In DNA form, the CDR3 reads TGCGCCAGCAGCACCGGGACAGGGGGCGGTCATGGCTACACCTTC.

The gene calls are TRBV2 and TRBJ2-3, with D maybe TRBD2 (5 bases). The germline V gene has CDR1 SNHLY and CDR2 FYNNEI. V lost 7 bases, J lost 1 base, and 15 bases lay in between. This CDR3 has 15 residues. CDR3 in amino acids: CASTPGRAGTDTQYF. CDR3 bases: TGTGCCAGCACACCTGGGCGGGCGGGCACAGATACGCAGTATTTT.

The chain has TRBV5-8 and TRBJ1-6, with TRBD1 matching 7 bases. Germline assignment: CDR1 SGHTS and CDR2 YDEGEE. V lost 5 bases to trimming and J lost 10 bases; unmatched junction nucleotides: 12. This CDR3 region has 15 residues. The CDR3 bases are TGTGCCAGCAGTTGGATGACAGGGAAAGGGTCACCCCTCCACTTT. Encoded protein: CASSWMTGKGSPLHF.

This clone has a handful of counts. The chain recombines TRBV6-5 with TRBJ1-2, with TRBD1 matching over 11 bases. Germline-derived CDR1 and CDR2 are MNHEY and SVGAGI. This CDR3 region has 14 residues. With V trimmed by 5 bases and J by 7 bases, 6 bases remained unmatched. CDR3 amino acids: CASSPDRGRPGYTF. CDR3 nucleotide sequence: TGTGCCAGCAGTCCGGACAGGGGGCGACCTGGCTACACCTTC.

The chain carries TRBV19 and TRBJ2-2; TRBD1 aligns across 7 bases. The CDR3 loop spans 16 amino acids. The germline gives CDR1 LNHDA, CDR2 SQIVND (reference sequence). The V and J ends lost 7 bases and 1 base, in that order; junction bases with no gene match: 9. The CDR3 sequence is CASKGAPSGNTGELFF. The CDR3 region has the DNA TGTGCCAGTAAGGGGGCTCCATCCGGGAACACCGGGGAGCTGTTTTTT.

This clone was counted a few times. This sequence joins TRBV2 and TRBJ2-3; D uncertain. V lost 4 bases and J 0 bases, leaving 11 bases between the germline ends. The CDR3 is 15 amino acids. Germline-derived CDR1 and CDR2 are SNHLY and FYNNEI. CDR3 in DNA: TGTGCCAGCAGTGCCCCAGGATCTAGCACAGATACGCAGTATTTT. Its translation is CASSAPGSSTDTQYF.

The count of this clone is one. The chain has TRBV5-1 and TRBJ2-7; 8 positions match TRBD2. Germline CDR1 SGHRS, CDR2 YFSETQ. CDR3 length: 16 amino acids. With 5 bases clipped from V and 4 bases from J, the junction kept 14 bases outside the gene matches. The CDR3 region is CASSPGTAGERYEQYV. The CDR3 coding sequence is TGCGCCAGCAGTCCTGGCACAGCGGGAGAAAGGTACGAGCAGTACGTC.

The chain links TRBV9 to TRBJ2-2; D is perhaps TRBD2 (5 bases). The CDR3 loop spans 15 amino acids. Germline V gene lookup returns CDR1 SGDLS and CDR2 YYNGEE. V was cut by 6 bases and J by 0 bases, with 12 bases left in between. The CDR3 DNA reads as TGTGCCAGCACAACGACGGGGACGAACACCGGGGAGCTGTTTTTT. Amino acids: CASTTTGTNTGELFF.

The CDR3 DNA follows: TGCGCCAGCAGCTTGCGGCAGGGGAAGGACTATGGCTACACCTTC. Its translation: CASSLRQGKDYGYTF. The chain joins TRBV5-1 to TRBJ1-2; possibly TRBD1 for D (6 bases). Deletions cut 1 base from V and 3 bases from J, with 13 bases between. The germline CDR1 and CDR2 sequences are SGHRS and YFSETQ. The CDR3 has 15 residues.

V usage is TRBV18 and J usage is TRBJ1-1; 10 positions match TRBD1. CDR1 is KGHSH and CDR2 is LQKENI in the germline V gene. The CDR3 runs 16 residues. V lost 3 bases and J lost 6; bases outside the gene matches: 10. The CDR3 protein is CASSPPGQGQIPEAFF. Written as DNA, the CDR3 is TGTGCCAGCTCACCGCCGGGACAGGGGCAAATTCCTGAAGCTTTCTTT.

This clone was counted once. The chain joins TRBV5-1 to TRBJ2-3; D perhaps matches TRBD2 (5 bases). This CDR3 contains 15 residues. Trimming cost V 2 bases and J 4 bases, with 14 bases left between them. Germline V gene data show CDR1 as SGHRS and CDR2 as YFSETQ. CDR3 coding DNA: TGCGCCAGCAGCTTTGAGGGCATATCAGCAGATACGCAGTATTTT. Translating gives CASSFEGISADTQYF.

V is TRBV7-3 and J is TRBJ2-1; 8 bases fit TRBD2. Germline-derived CDR1 and CDR2 are SGHTA and FQGTGA. V dropped 5 bases and J dropped 2; count of bases not matched to a gene: 5. CDR3 size: 15 residues. CDR3 loop: CASSQLAGTYNEQFF. Written as DNA, the CDR3 is TGTGCCAGCAGCCAGCTAGCGGGCACCTACAATGAGCAGTTCTTC. Full variable domain (outside the CDR3, taken from reference TRBV7-3 and TRBJ2-1): GAGVSQTPSNKVTEKGKYVELRCDPISGHTALYWYRQSLGQGPEFLIYFQGTGAADDSGLPNDRFFAVRPEGSVSTLKIQRTERGDSAVYLCASSQLAGTYNEQFFGPGTRLTVL.

This clone was recorded a few times. In DNA form, the CDR3 reads TGTGCCAGCAGCCCCAAGGGGAGGCCTAACACTGAAGCTTTCTTT. Protein: CASSPKGRPNTEAFF. The V gene is TRBV7-9, the J gene TRBJ1-1; D possibly corresponds to TRBD1 (5 bases). Germline V gene sequence: CDR1 SEHNR, CDR2 FQNEAQ (reference sequence). The CDR3 runs to 15 residues. Between the trimmed V and J ends, which lost 5 bases and 2 bases, there was a span of 15 bases. The complete variable domain, with remaining parts taken from reference TRBV7-9 and TRBJ1-1, reads DTGVSQNPRHKITKRGQNVTFRCDPISEHNRLYWYRQTLGQGPEFLTYFQNEAQLEKSRLLSDRFSAERPKGSFSTLEIQRTEQGDSAMYLCASSPKGRPNTEAFFGQGTRLTVV.

V is TRBV7-6 and J is TRBJ2-2; TRBD2 aligns across 10 bases. Looked up from germline, CDR1 is SGHVS and CDR2 is FNYEAQ. Trimming removed 2 bases from V and 1 base from J; junction bases left unmatched: 10. This CDR3 spans 19 amino acids. The CDR3 coding sequence is TGTGCCAGCAGCTTAAAGGCTAGCGGGAGCCGATTGAACACCGGGGAGCTGTTTTTT. This gives the protein CASSLKASGSRLNTGELFF.

V is TRBV30 and J is TRBJ2-3; 7 bases fit TRBD1. The ends lost 6 bases at V and 2 bases at J; junction bases unmatched: 8. CDR3 size: 14 residues. CDR1 is GTSNPN and CDR2 is SVGIG in the germline V gene (reference sequence). In DNA form, the CDR3 reads TGTGCCTGTACGGACAGGTCCAACACAGATACGCAGTATTTT. Translated: CACTDRSNTDTQYF.

This clone was recorded once. This sequence joins TRBV5-4 and TRBJ1-1; D gene ambiguous. Germline CDR1 and CDR2: SGHNT and YYREEE (reference sequence). Trimming removed 3 bases from V and 6 bases from J, with 15 bases in between. This CDR3 spans 14 amino acids. The CDR3 DNA sequence: TGTGCCAGCAGCTGGAACAACCGAGGCGCTGAAGCTTTCTTT. Translated: CASSWNNRGAEAFF. Looking up the rest from reference TRBV5-4 and TRBJ1-1 gives the full variable domain: ETGVTQSPTHLIKTRGQQVTLRCSSQSGHNTVSWYQQALGQGPQFIFQYYREEENGRGNFPPRFSGLQFPNYSSELNVNALELDDSALYLCASSWNNRGAEAFFGQGTRLTVV.

V usage is TRBV5-6 and J usage is TRBJ2-7; possible D gene TRBD1, 6 bases. Germline V gives CDR1 SGHDT, CDR2 YYEEEE. V shed 3 bases and J shed 2 bases, with 9 bases lying between them. This CDR3 is 13 amino acids long. This CDR3 reads CASSWGQTYEQYF. CDR3 DNA sequence: TGTGCCAGCAGCTGGGGACAAACCTACGAGCAGTACTTC.

The chain couples TRBV30 to TRBJ1-3; no clear D. Per the germline V gene, CDR1 is GTSNPN and CDR2 is SVGIG (reference sequence). V was pared by 3 bases and J by 0 bases, with 12 bases between. This CDR3 has 15 amino acids. In DNA form, the CDR3 reads TGTGCCTGGAGGTCGAGTCTGAACTCTGGAAACACCATATATTTT. Protein: CAWRSSLNSGNTIYF.

The chain couples TRBV11-1 to TRBJ2-3, with 8 bases matching TRBD1. Germline V gives CDR1 SGHAT, CDR2 FQDESV (reference sequence). V shed 5 bases and J 2 bases; nucleotides not matched to a gene: 3. This CDR3 has 14 residues. The CDR3 here is CASSQDRATDTQYF. The DNA of the CDR3 is TGTGCCAGCAGCCAGGACAGGGCCACAGATACGCAGTATTTT. Full variable domain (missing parts from reference TRBV11-1 and TRBJ2-3): EAEVAQSPRYKITEKSQAVAFWCDPISGHATLYWYRQILGQGPELLVQFQDESVVDDSQLPKDRFSAERLKGVDSTLKIQPAELGDSAMYLCASSQDRATDTQYFGPGTRLTVL.

The V call is TRBV5-1, the J call TRBJ2-6, with 7 bases aligning to TRBD1. The CDR3 sequence is 16 residues long. The trim removed 7 bases at V and 4 bases at J, leaving 11 bases unmatched. The germline gives CDR1 SGHRS, CDR2 YFSETQ. The CDR3 nucleotides are TGCGCCAGCGGGGACAGAGCCGTGGGAGGGGCCAACGTCCTGACTTTC. Protein sequence: CASGDRAVGGANVLTF.

The chain combines TRBV6-1 with TRBJ1-5; D not certain. Germline CDR1 MNHNS, CDR2 SASEGT. The CDR3 has 13 amino acids. V lost 7 bases and J 0 bases, leaving 7 bases between the germline ends. The CDR3 DNA follows: TGTGCCAGCAAGCAGGTTAGCAATCAGCCCCAGCATTTT. This sequence encodes CASKQVSNQPQHF.

The V call is TRBV10-3, the J call TRBJ2-2; 9 nucleotides line up with TRBD2. The CDR3 runs to 16 residues. V trimming: 11 bases; J trimming: 0 bases; junction bases outside the gene matches: 10. The germline gives CDR1 ENHRY, CDR2 SYGVKD. The CDR3 DNA reads TGTGCCGTGCGACTAGCGGCCAACCCGAACACCGGGGAGCTGTTTTTT. It codes for CAVRLAANPNTGELFF.

V gene TRBV30 combines with J gene TRBJ1-6; 7 nucleotides agree with TRBD1. Germline V gene sequence: CDR1 GTSNPN, CDR2 SVGIG (reference sequence). The CDR3 extends over 16 amino acids. V lost 3 bases to trimming and J lost 5 bases; unmatched junction nucleotides: 10. CDR3 sequence reads: CAWRPATGRNNSPLHF. The CDR3 DNA reads TGTGCCTGGAGGCCAGCGACAGGGCGGAATAATTCACCCCTCCACTTT.

This chain connects TRBV2 to TRBJ2-7, with TRBD1 as a possible D gene (6 bases). The CDR3 consists of 16 residues. V lost 5 bases to trimming and J lost 6 bases, with 23 bases between them. Germline values: CDR1 SNHLY, CDR2 FYNNEI. The CDR3 coding sequence is TGTGCCAGCAGTCTTCACCGGGCCCCAAGGGGGAGCGAGCAGTACGTC. Its protein is CASSLHRAPRGSEQYV.

The chain uses TRBV13 and TRBJ2-7; TRBD1 matches 9 bases. The V gene's germline CDR1 is PRHDT and CDR2 FYEKMQ (reference sequence). V gave up 4 bases and J gave up 2 bases; unmatched junction bases: 3. This CDR3 contains 14 residues. In nucleotides, the CDR3 is TGTGCCAGCAGCTCGCGGACAGGGGCCTACGAGCAGTACTTC. It encodes CASSSRTGAYEQYF.

For the CDR3, the DNA is TGTGCCAGCAGCTTTAAGGACAGGTCAAACTATGGCTACACCTTC. Protein product: CASSFKDRSNYGYTF. This chain joins TRBV7-9 and TRBJ1-2, with 7 nucleotides matching TRBD1. Germline V gene sequence: CDR1 SEHNR, CDR2 FQNEAQ (reference sequence). The CDR3 is 15 residues long. After removal of 3 bases from V and 2 bases from J, the junction contained 6 bases not matched to a gene.